This T cell receptor beta chain came from a study of shared clonotypes between healthy human individuals. About the research overall: Serving as donors were two women and three men, whose ages spanned 18 to 49. Researchers assigned three CD4 naive, three CD4 memory, two CD8 naive and one CD8 memory plate to each donor.

Healthy HIV-negative adults without recent acute infections or vaccinations served as donors. Unmatched junction bases numbered 2, after V lost 3 bases and J lost 5 bases. CDR3 length equals 13 residues. Germline CDR1 SGHNT, CDR2 YYREEE (reference sequence). As for this clone: As yet, its antigen is unknown. Other DNA sequences within the sample encode an identical CDR3.

Notes on the study in general: Estimated richness was generally greater in naive than memory subsets.

The repertoire was sequenced with immunoSEQ multiplex PCR; TCRdb's copy has only in-frame clones and lacks some. This sample has about 2.4 million clones, with about 92% found just once. This chain links TRBV5-4 with TRBJ1-2; 9 bases fit TRBD1. What was sequenced was naive CD4+ T cells sorted from blood. Sample subset: CD45RA+ positively selected. This receptor was identified in a man aged 18 to 29 in good health. CDR3 DNA sequence: TGTGCCAGCAGCTCTGGACAGGGGTATGGCTACACCTTC. This translates into CASSSGQGYGYTF. Supplemented by reference TRBV5-4 and TRBJ1-2, the full variable domain reads ETGVTQSPTHLIKTRGQQVTLRCSSQSGHNTVSWYQQALGQGPQFIFQYYREEENGRGNFPPRFSGLQFPNYSSELNVNALELDDSALYLCASSSGQGYGYTFGSGTRLTVV.